A single sample is the source of the 13 T cell receptor beta chains below, sequenced in a study of T cells after posttransplantation cyclophosphamide (dated by TCRdb to the mid-2010s). The intended sense of this specimen's treatment or condition label: high-dose cyclophosphamide on days +3 and +4 as single-agent GVHD prophylaxis. PTCy patients received busulfan and fludarabine conditioning, a related or unrelated marrow graft, and cyclophosphamide on days +3 and +4. Library prep was done by the immunoSEQ multiplex PCR assay. Held by TCRdb, this immuneACCESS table contains in-frame sequences only and omits some clones. Under half of the omission traces to an unresolved V gene where checked; the cause of the rest is unknown. This sample shows 20,000 to 25,000 clones, and none of them turns up only once. Clones ranked in the top ten supply less than 2% of the sample. The sequencing used PBMCs, collected after allogeneic stem cell transplant with posttransplant cyclophosphamide. Every receptor here comes from a male patient under 35 who received an allogeneic stem cell transplant from a related donor, was CMV-positive, and had no GVHD. After a transplant, the donor of the graft may account for some T cells.

This clone was observed many times. The V gene is TRBV9, the J gene TRBJ2-3; D is perhaps TRBD1 (5 bases). The V gene's germline CDR1 is SGDLS and CDR2 YYNGEE. This CDR3 region has 16 residues. V lost 4 bases and J lost 1, with 16 bases in between. The CDR3 spells CASSPRAHARTDTQYF. CDR3 in DNA: TGTGCCAGCAGCCCCAGGGCCCACGCCCGCACAGATACGCAGTATTTT. The full variable domain, completed using reference TRBV9 and TRBJ2-3, is DSGVTQTPKHLITATGQRVTLRCSPRSGDLSVYWYQQSLDQGLQFLIQYYNGEERAKGNILERFSAQQFPDLHSELNLSSLELGDSALYFCASSPRAHARTDTQYFGPGTRLTVL.

This clone was recorded many times. The chain joins TRBV29-1 to TRBJ2-3; the match to TRBD2 covers 8 bases. CDR3 size: 14 residues. Germline V CDR1 and CDR2: SQVTM, ANQGSEA. Trimming cost V 5 bases and J 3 bases; bases outside gene matches: 7. CDR3 protein: CSVFGTRSTDTQYF. The CDR3 region has the DNA TGCAGCGTTTTCGGGACTAGGAGTACAGATACGCAGTATTTT.

In its sample, this clone was seen many times. The chain employs TRBV5-1 and TRBJ1-5; no reliable D call. Trimming took off 2 bases at V and 0 bases at J, with 9 bases between the two ends. The length of the CDR3 is 15 residues. CDR1 and CDR2 (germline): SGHRS, YFSETQ. This CDR3 reads CASSLSGYSNQPQHF. The CDR3 region has the DNA TGCGCCAGCAGCTTAAGCGGATATAGCAATCAGCCCCAGCATTTT.

This clone appeared many times. V and J are TRBV27 and TRBJ2-7, with D possibly being TRBD1 (5 bases). V lost 2 bases and J 5 bases, leaving 13 bases between the germline ends. There are 14 residues in the CDR3. The germline gives CDR1 MNHEY, CDR2 SMNVEV (reference sequence). CDR3 nucleotide sequence: TGTGCCAGCAGTTTAGTGCAGGGTGTAAACGAGCAGTACTTC. It encodes CASSLVQGVNEQYF.

This clone was seen at least ten times. This sequence joins TRBV11-2 and TRBJ2-7; TRBD2 agrees at 8 bases. Trimming took 5 bases from V and 6 from J; bases not matched to a gene: 12. The CDR3 sequence is 15 residues long. From germline, CDR1 is SGHAT and CDR2 FQNNGV. The CDR3 here is CASSPRSGGAGEQYF. For the CDR3, the DNA is TGTGCCAGCAGCCCACGATCCGGGGGGGCCGGCGAGCAGTACTTC.

This clone was recorded many times. The rearrangement joins TRBV6-1 to TRBJ2-5, with a weak D call TRBD1 (5 bases). The CDR3 consists of 14 residues. Germline-derived CDR1 and CDR2 are MNHNS and SASEGT. Deletions cut 1 base from V and 3 bases from J, with 9 bases between. CDR3 bases: TGTGCCAGCAGTGAAGACAGGATTAAAGAGACCCAGTACTTC. It translates to CASSEDRIKETQYF.

A few counts support this clone. V gene TRBV10-3 combines with J gene TRBJ1-6; TRBD1 matches at 10 bases. The ends lost 5 bases at V and 8 bases at J; junction bases unmatched: 12. The CDR3 runs 17 residues. CDR1 and CDR2 (germline): ENHRY, SYGVKD. The CDR3 is CAISLSLPGQGHSPLHF. CDR3 DNA: TGTGCCATCAGTCTTTCACTCCCGGGACAGGGGCATTCACCCCTCCACTTT.

In this sample, this clone turned up many times. The chain is built from TRBV29-1 and TRBJ2-2; no clear D. The CDR3 has 14 amino acids. Germline CDR1 is SQVTM and CDR2 is ANQGSEA. The ends were cut back, 0 bases at V and 3 bases at J, with 8 bases in the middle. Here the CDR3 DNA reads TGCAGCGTTGAAGATCTTCGAGACACCGGGGAGCTGTTTTTT. Translating it yields CSVEDLRDTGELFF.

This clone was found many times. The chain recombines TRBV25-1 with TRBJ2-2, with TRBD1 as a possible D gene (5 bases). V shed 8 bases and J shed 4 bases, with 17 bases lying between them. Germline V CDR1 and CDR2: MGHDK, SYGVNS. The CDR3 runs 15 residues. CDR3 region: CASGPGHLTTGELFF. For the CDR3, the DNA is TGTGCCAGCGGACCAGGACACCTTACCACCGGGGAGCTGTTTTTT.

Ten or more counts support this clone. V is TRBV18 and J is TRBJ2-7; 8 bases are shared with TRBD2. Per the germline V gene, CDR1 is KGHSH and CDR2 is LQKENI. The CDR3 totals 16 residues. The V gene end was trimmed by 1 base and the J gene end by 2 bases; junction bases not matched to a gene: 7. The CDR3 DNA follows: TGTGCCAGCTCACCACAGCACCGGACTAGCACCTACGAGCAGTACTTC. Protein sequence: CASSPQHRTSTYEQYF.

This clone was found many times. The rearrangement links TRBV15 to TRBJ2-1, with 9 bases fitting TRBD1. In germline, CDR1 is LNHNV, CDR2 YYDKDF (reference sequence). The V segment lost 5 bases and the J segment 3 bases; nucleotides outside the gene matches: 8. The CDR3 extends over 16 amino acids. The CDR3 DNA sequence: TGTGCCACCAGCCCTGTGGGGACAGGGTACTACAATGAGCAGTTCTTC. Its translation: CATSPVGTGYYNEQFF.

This clone was seen many times. V gene TRBV5-4 combines with J gene TRBJ2-3; possibly TRBD2 for D (5 bases). The germline CDR1 and CDR2 sequences are SGHNT and YYREEE (reference sequence). This CDR3 is built from 13 residues. V was trimmed by 4 bases and J by 6 bases, leaving 12 bases between them. CDR3 sequence: CASSTTTRDTQYF. DNA of the CDR3: TGTGCCAGCAGCACAACCACTAGGGATACGCAGTATTTT. Filled out from reference TRBV5-4 and TRBJ2-3, the complete variable domain reads ETGVTQSPTHLIKTRGQQVTLRCSSQSGHNTVSWYQQALGQGPQFIFQYYREEENGRGNFPPRFSGLQFPNYSSELNVNALELDDSALYLCASSTTTRDTQYFGPGTRLTVL.

This clone appeared many times. The chain couples TRBV7-6 to TRBJ2-1; D might be TRBD2 (6 bases). The CDR3 is made up of 16 amino acids. Germline loops: CDR1 SGHVS, CDR2 FNYEAQ. Trimming pared 3 bases from V and 8 bases from J, leaving 20 bases between. CDR3 sequence reads: CASSFLAGNLLHEQFF. DNA of the CDR3: TGTGCCAGCAGCTTCCTGGCGGGAAACCTTTTGCATGAGCAGTTCTTC.